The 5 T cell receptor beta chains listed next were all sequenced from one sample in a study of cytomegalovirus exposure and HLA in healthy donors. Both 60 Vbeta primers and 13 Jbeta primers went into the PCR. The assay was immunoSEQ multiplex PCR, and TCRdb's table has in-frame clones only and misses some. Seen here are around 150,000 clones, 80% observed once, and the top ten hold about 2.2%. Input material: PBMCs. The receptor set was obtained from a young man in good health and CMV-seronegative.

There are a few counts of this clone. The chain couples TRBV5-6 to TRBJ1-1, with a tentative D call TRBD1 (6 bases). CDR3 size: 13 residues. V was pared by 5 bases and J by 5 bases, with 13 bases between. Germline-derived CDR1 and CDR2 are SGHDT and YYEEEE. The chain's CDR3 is CASRDYRVTEAFF. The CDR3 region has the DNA TGTGCCAGCAGAGATTACAGGGTAACTGAAGCTTTCTTT.

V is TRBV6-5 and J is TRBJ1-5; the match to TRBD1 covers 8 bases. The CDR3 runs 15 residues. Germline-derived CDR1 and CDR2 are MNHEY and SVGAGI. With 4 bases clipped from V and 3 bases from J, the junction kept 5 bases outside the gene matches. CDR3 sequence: CASSSRQGTNQPQHF. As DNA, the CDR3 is TGTGCCAGCAGTTCGCGACAGGGGACCAATCAGCCCCAGCATTTT.

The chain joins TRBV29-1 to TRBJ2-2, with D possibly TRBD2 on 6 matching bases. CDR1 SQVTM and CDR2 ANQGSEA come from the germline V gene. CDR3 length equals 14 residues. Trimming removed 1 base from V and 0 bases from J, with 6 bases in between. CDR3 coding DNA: TGCAGCGTTGAAGGGAGGGCGAACACCGGGGAGCTGTTTTTT. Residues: CSVEGRANTGELFF.

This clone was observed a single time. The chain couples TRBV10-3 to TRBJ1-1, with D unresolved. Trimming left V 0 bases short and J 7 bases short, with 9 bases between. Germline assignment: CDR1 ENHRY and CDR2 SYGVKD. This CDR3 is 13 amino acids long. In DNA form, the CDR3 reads TGTGCCATCAGTGAGTCTACAGCCCGTGAAGCTTTCTTT. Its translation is CAISESTAREAFF.

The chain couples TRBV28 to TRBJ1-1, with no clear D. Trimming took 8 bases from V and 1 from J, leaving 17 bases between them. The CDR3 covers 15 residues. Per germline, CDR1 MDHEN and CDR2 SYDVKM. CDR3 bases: TGTGCCAGCTCTACGGGAGGCCTTTCGAACACTGAAGCTTTCTTT. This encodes CASSTGGLSNTEAFF.